This T cell receptor (beta chain) derives from a study of blood T cell repertoires in COVID-19. Generated by immunoSEQ multiplex PCR, the TCRdb table keeps only in-frame clones and is missing some. The table records around 260,000 clones, roughly 90% of them present only once. The clonotype originates from a woman under 40 with COVID-19, enrolled during active disease. Sequenced material: peripheral blood.

The CDR3 loop reads CAWSRENTEAFF. In DNA form, the CDR3 reads TGTGCCTGGAGTCGAGAGAACACTGAAGCTTTCTTT. The chain carries TRBV30 and TRBJ1-1; D remains unclear. The germline CDR1 and CDR2 sequences are GTSNPN and SVGIG (reference sequence). Trimming took off 2 bases at V and 1 base at J, with 5 bases between the two ends. This CDR3 contains 12 residues.